The clone carrying this T cell receptor (beta chain) was picked up a small number of times. This entry belongs to a study of CD8+CD57+ T cells in acquired aplastic anemia. Study background: The study obtained an average of roughly 2.9 ug of DNA from sorted CD4+ and CD8+ cells.

The template used for profiling TCR beta VDJ and CDR3 was genomic DNA. Each CDR3 protein gets one entry after TCRdb re-called the reads with MiXCR. This sample has under 350,000 distinct CDR3 sequences, with 50% to 65% found just once. This CDR3 has 14 residues. Germline assignment: CDR1 MNHEY and CDR2 SVGAGI. V lost 6 bases and J 11 bases, leaving 22 bases between the germline ends. Flow cytometry had shown expanded CD8+CD57+ cells in the patients chosen for sequencing. Blood was sampled before the patients had received any therapy. This chain uses TRBV6-5 with TRBJ1-1; unclear D gene. Source material: sorted CD4+, CD8+, or CD8+CD57+ T cells (not recorded which) from PBMCs. This TCR came from a human donor with aplastic anemia. CDR3 in DNA: TGTGCCAGCAGCCCCTCGTGGTCCCTATTTGGGGCTTTCTTT. Its translation: CASSPSWSLFGAFF.